This TCR beta chain was retrieved from a study of regulatory T cells in long-lasting Graves disease. Findings of the study overall: The study found TRBV28, TRBJ1-2 and TRBJ2-5 favored in persistent disease.

As to this clonotype: Its antigen is undetermined.

Arm-PCR of CDR3 regions with iRepertoire HTBI primers generated TCR beta libraries. Using its own MiXCR run on the multiplex PCR reads, TCRdb lists one record per CDR3 protein. Of around 340,000 distinct CDR3 sequences in the sample, about 20% are singletons; the top ten hold about 29%. As for time point: persistent/refractory GD, antithyroid drugs over 5 years with positive TRAb. Researchers made the TCR library from RNA that was extracted from PBMCs. The germline gives CDR1 LGHDT, CDR2 YNNKEL (reference sequence). Trimming took off 3 bases at V and 6 bases at J, with 12 bases between the two ends. The CDR3 covers 14 residues.

This receptor was obtained from a female donor with Graves disease. The chain links TRBV3-1 to TRBJ2-1, with D perhaps given as TRBD1 or TRBD2 (5 bases each). Material: peripheral blood mononuclear cells (PBMCs), obtained when the disease was refractory, from a patient treated with antithyroid drugs. CDR3 sequence reads: CASSQLGDFNEQFF. The DNA of the CDR3 is TGTGCCAGCAGCCAGTTGGGGGATTTCAATGAGCAGTTCTTC.